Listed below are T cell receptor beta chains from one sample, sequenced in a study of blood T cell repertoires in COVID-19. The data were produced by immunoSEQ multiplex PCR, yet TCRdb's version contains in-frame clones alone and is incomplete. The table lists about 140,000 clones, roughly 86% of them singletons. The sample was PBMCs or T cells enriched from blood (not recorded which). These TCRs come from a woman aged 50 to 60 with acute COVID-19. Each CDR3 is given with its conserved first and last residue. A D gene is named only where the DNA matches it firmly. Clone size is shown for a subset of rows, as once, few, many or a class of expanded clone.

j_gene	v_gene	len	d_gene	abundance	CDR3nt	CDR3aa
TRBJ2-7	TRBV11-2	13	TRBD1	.	TGTGCCAGCAGCAAGGACAGGGTCTACGAGCAGTACTTC	CASSKDRVYEQYF
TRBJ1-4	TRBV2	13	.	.	TGTGCCAGCAGAGAACCCCGGGACAAAGTTCCGTTTTTT	CASREPRDKVPFF
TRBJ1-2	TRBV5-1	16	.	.	TGCGCCAGCAGCTTGGAGCCCCGGGACACTTTTTTGGGCTACACCTTC	CASSLEPRDTFLGYTF
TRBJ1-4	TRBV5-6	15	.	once	TGTGCCAGCAGCTTGCTCGGGGGTTTGGATGAAAAACTGTTTTTT	CASSLLGGLDEKLFF
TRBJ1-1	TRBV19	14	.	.	TGTGCCAGTAGTATAGCACAGATTGGGACTGAAGCTTTCTTT	CASSIAQIGTEAFF
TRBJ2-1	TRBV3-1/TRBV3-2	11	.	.	TGTGCCAGCAGCCGTGGGGGGGAGCAGTTCTTC	CASSRGGEQFF
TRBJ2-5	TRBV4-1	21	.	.	TGCGCCAGCAGCCAAGAATCGGGGGAACAGGGGCCGGGTTGGTCGCAAGAGACCCAGTACTTC	CASSQESGEQGPGWSQETQYF
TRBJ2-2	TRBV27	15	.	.	TGTGCCAGCAGAAGAGACAGGTTGAACACCGGGGAGCTGTTTTTT	CASRRDRLNTGELFF
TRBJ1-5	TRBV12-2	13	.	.	TGTGCAAGTCGCTTACATAGCAATCAGCCCCAGCATTTT	CASRLHSNQPQHF
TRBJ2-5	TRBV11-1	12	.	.	TGTGCCAGCGGTGGCGGGCTGGAGACCCAGTACTTC	CASGGGLETQYF
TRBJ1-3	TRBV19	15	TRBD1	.	TGTGCCAGTAGTACCGGGACAGGCTCTGGAAACACCATATATTTT	CASSTGTGSGNTIYF
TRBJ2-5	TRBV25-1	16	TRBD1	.	TGTGCCAGCAGTGCGACTTTAGGGACAGGGGGAGAGACCCAGTACTTC	CASSATLGTGGETQYF
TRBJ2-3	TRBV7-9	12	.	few	TGTGCCAGCAGCCCAGAGGGAGATACGCAGTATTTT	CASSPEGDTQYF
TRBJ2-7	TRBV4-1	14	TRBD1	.	TGCGCCAGCAGCCAACGGACAGGCTTCTACGAGCAGTACTTC	CASSQRTGFYEQYF
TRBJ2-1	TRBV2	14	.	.	TGTGCCAGCAGGGTCGATAGCTCCTACAATGAGCAGTTCTTC	CASRVDSSYNEQFF
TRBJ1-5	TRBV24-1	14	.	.	TGTGCCACCAGTGATTTACAGGGTAATCAGCCCCAGCATTTT	CATSDLQGNQPQHF
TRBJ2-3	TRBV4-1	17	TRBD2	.	TGCGCCAGCAGCCAAGACCCGACGGGGGGTAGTCAGAATACGCAGTATTTT	CASSQDPTGGSQNTQYF